This passage covers 24 T cell receptor beta chains from one sample sequenced in a study of blood T cell repertoires in COVID-19. The table came from immunoSEQ multiplex PCR; TCRdb's copy has only in-frame clones and leaves some out. The sample carries tens of thousands of clones, about nine tenths recorded once. Specimen: peripheral blood. These receptors originate from a man between 65 and 85 years old with active or convalescent COVID-19.

The chain links TRBV5-1 to TRBJ1-6; 12 nucleotides match TRBD1. V was pared by 4 bases and J by 7 bases, with 3 bases of the junction left unmatched. The CDR3 has 15 residues. Germline CDR1 SGHRS, CDR2 YFSETQ. The CDR3 loop is CASSMGQGANSPLHF. CDR3 nucleotides: TGCGCCAGCAGCATGGGACAGGGGGCGAATTCACCCCTCCACTTT.

The V gene is TRBV18, the J gene TRBJ2-1; D not certain. The germline V and J ends were trimmed by 6 bases and 5 bases, with 14 bases remaining between them. In germline, CDR1 is KGHSH, CDR2 LQKENI. The CDR3 has 14 residues. CDR3 in amino acids: CASSPLRVNNEQFF. CDR3 in DNA: TGTGCCAGCTCGCCCCTTCGGGTTAACAATGAGCAGTTCTTC.

The chain combines TRBV5-1 with TRBJ2-1; TRBD2 matches 7 bases. This CDR3 has 15 amino acids. Looked up from germline, CDR1 is SGHRS and CDR2 is YFSETQ. Germline trimming cut 0 bases from V and 5 bases from J; bases unmatched to any gene: 5. CDR3 protein: CASSLEASGDNEQFF. As DNA, the CDR3 is TGCGCCAGCAGCTTGGAGGCTAGCGGCGACAATGAGCAGTTCTTC.

The V call is TRBV4-3, the J call TRBJ2-3, with TRBD2 identical over 10 bases. The CDR3 loop spans 17 amino acids. CDR1 and CDR2 from the germline V gene are LGHNA and YSLEER. J was trimmed by 0 bases and V by 6 bases; bases with no gene match: 9. The CDR3, as DNA: TGCGCCAGCAGTCGGCGCCCTAGCGGGGGAAGCACAGATACGCAGTATTTT. Its protein is CASSRRPSGGSTDTQYF.

The chain is built from TRBV7-3 and TRBJ2-1; 14 bases map to TRBD2. V lost 1 base and J lost 8; bases outside the gene matches: 10. The CDR3 contains 18 residues. Per the germline V gene, CDR1 is SGHTA and CDR2 is FQGTGA. DNA for the CDR3: TGTGCCAGCAGCTTAAGTCCCGGGACTAGCGGGGGCCGGGATGAGCAGTTCTTC. Protein: CASSLSPGTSGGRDEQFF.

In its sample, this clone was seen once. The J gene is TRBJ1-1, the V gene TRBV7-3; D is unresolved. The CDR3 consists of 13 residues. V lost 4 bases and J 0 bases, leaving 6 bases between the germline ends. The V gene's germline CDR1 is SGHTA and CDR2 FQGTGA. In DNA form, the CDR3 reads TGTGCCAGCAGCTCCAACATGAACACTGAAGCTTTCTTT. Residues: CASSSNMNTEAFF.

Regarding this clone: At one end, the junction sequence differs from germline, possibly due to a read error. The genes are TRBV6-2 or TRBV6-3 and TRBJ2-5; a weak D match, TRBD2 (5 bases). This CDR3 is built from 13 residues. Looked up from germline, CDR1 is MNHEY and CDR2 is SVGEGT. CDR3 region: CASSYRGSSGVDF. CDR3 nucleotides: TGTGCCAGCAGTTACCGCGGGTCTTCTGGCGTGGACTTC.

CDR3 coding DNA: TGCGCCAGCAGCCTCGGGACTAGCGGGAGTAATGAGCAGTTCTTC. Protein product: CASSLGTSGSNEQFF. The chain combines TRBV5-1 with TRBJ2-1, with 14 positions matching TRBD2. Trimming cost V 4 bases and J 7 bases; bases outside gene matches: 4. CDR3 length: 15 amino acids. Germline values: CDR1 SGHRS, CDR2 YFSETQ.

The rearrangement links TRBV7-3 to TRBJ1-1; D is perhaps TRBD1 (5 bases). The V gene lost 5 bases and the J gene lost 2 bases, with 15 bases spanning the gap. CDR1 is SGHTA, CDR2 FQGTGA, per germline. The CDR3 loop spans 15 amino acids. The CDR3 sequence: CASSQRQLPNTEAFF. CDR3 in DNA: TGTGCCAGCAGCCAAAGACAGCTACCCAACACTGAAGCTTTCTTT.

This chain uses TRBV30 with TRBJ2-7; 8 nucleotides agree with TRBD1. This CDR3 is 14 amino acids long. The J segment lost 7 bases and the V segment lost 3 bases, leaving 11 bases of the junction unmatched. From germline, CDR1 is GTSNPN and CDR2 SVGIG (reference sequence). The CDR3 region has the DNA TGTGCCTGGAGCTCGGACAGGGCCCAGGGGGAGCAGTACTTC. Translating it yields CAWSSDRAQGEQYF.

The chain carries TRBV7-9 and TRBJ2-7; D is possibly TRBD2 (6 bases). Germline V gene sequence: CDR1 SEHNR, CDR2 FQNEAQ (reference sequence). V shed 1 base and J shed 3 bases, with 7 bases lying between them. The CDR3 contains 13 residues. CDR3 in DNA: TGTGCCAGCAGCTTAGTGGGAGGCTACGAGCAGTACTTC. It encodes CASSLVGGYEQYF.

The rearrangement joins TRBV3-1 (or the pseudogene TRBV3-2) to TRBJ2-3; D is unresolved. The V gene's germline CDR1 is LGHDT and CDR2 YNNKEL (reference sequence). The CDR3 length is 14 residues. V was trimmed by 3 bases and J by 3 bases, leaving 10 bases between them. CDR3 bases: TGTGCCAGCAGCCATGAGGATGGGACAGATACGCAGTATTTT. Protein sequence: CASSHEDGTDTQYF.

This chain connects TRBV12-3 or TRBV12-4 to TRBJ1-1; 8 bases fit TRBD1. Trimming took 4 bases from V and 4 from J; bases not matched to a gene: 2. The CDR3 consists of 13 residues. CDR3 in DNA: TGTGCCAGCAGTTCACAGGGGGGCACTGAAGCTTTCTTT. It encodes CASSSQGGTEAFF.

The V gene is TRBV6-5, the J gene TRBJ1-1; D remains ambiguous. Germline V gene data show CDR1 as MNHEY and CDR2 as SVGAGI. V lost 6 bases and J lost 1, with 12 bases in between. This CDR3 contains 14 residues. The CDR3 reads CASSASDKNTEAFF. CDR3 in DNA: TGTGCCAGCAGCGCAAGTGACAAGAACACTGAAGCTTTCTTT.

The chain is built from TRBV24-1 and TRBJ2-1; TRBD2 might be the D (6 bases). The CDR3 length is 16 residues. Between the trimmed V and J ends, which lost 2 bases and 9 bases, there was a span of 19 bases. Germline V lookup: CDR1 KGHDR, CDR2 SFDVKD. CDR3 coding DNA: TGTGCCACCAGTGATTCCACGGGAGCGGGCGTAGGTGAGCAGTTCTTC. It translates to CATSDSTGAGVGEQFF.

The chain carries TRBV6-5 and TRBJ2-4; 8 bases are a match to TRBD1. The V gene end was trimmed by 8 bases and the J gene end by 13 bases; junction bases not matched to a gene: 10. CDR1 MNHEY and CDR2 SVGAGI come from the germline V gene. The CDR3 is made up of 12 amino acids. The CDR3 DNA reads as TGTGCCAGCGGACAGGGATGGGCGCTGCAGTACTTC. Its translation is CASGQGWALQYF.

V is TRBV11-3 and J is TRBJ1-1; 8 bases fit TRBD1. CDR1 is SGHNT and CDR2 is YENEEA in the germline V gene. This CDR3 spans 13 amino acids. Trimming took 5 bases from V and 4 from J; bases not matched to a gene: 3. In nucleotides, the CDR3 is TGTGCCAGCAGCCTAGGACAGGGCACTGAAGCTTTCTTT. This translates into CASSLGQGTEAFF.

The chain recombines TRBV3-1 (or the pseudogene TRBV3-2) with TRBJ2-2; TRBD2 aligns across 11 bases. The germline V gene encodes CDR1 LGHDT and CDR2 YNNKEL (reference sequence). With 1 base clipped from V and 7 bases from J, the junction kept 2 bases outside the gene matches. The CDR3 has 15 residues. The CDR3 DNA reads TGTGCCAGCAGCCAAGTGACTAGCGGGAACGGGGAGCTGTTTTTT. This gives the protein CASSQVTSGNGELFF.

The chain has TRBV24-1 and TRBJ2-3; D uncertain. The CDR3 is made up of 13 amino acids. Between the trimmed V and J ends, which lost 0 bases and 2 bases, there was a span of 2 bases. Germline CDR1 is KGHDR and CDR2 is SFDVKD. The CDR3 DNA sequence: TGTGCCACCAGTGATTTGCTCACAGATACGCAGTATTTT. As protein: CATSDLLTDTQYF.

The V gene is TRBV18, the J gene TRBJ1-2; D is perhaps TRBD1 (6 bases). V gave up 3 bases and J gave up 3 bases, with 11 bases separating them. Germline V CDR1 and CDR2: KGHSH, LQKENI. The CDR3 spans 14 residues. In nucleotides, the CDR3 is TGTGCCAGCTCACCCCAGGGGACGGACTATGGCTACACCTTC. Its translation is CASSPQGTDYGYTF.

A single count supports this clone. The chain couples TRBV7-9 to TRBJ1-2; tentatively, D is TRBD1 (6 bases). CDR3 length equals 13 residues. Germline lookup yields CDR1 SEHNR and CDR2 FQNEAQ (reference sequence). The V end lost 5 bases, the J end lost 5 bases, and 12 bases lay between the germline ends. The CDR3 sequence is CASSDTGIYGYTF. The CDR3 nucleotides read TGTGCCAGCAGCGATACAGGGATTTATGGCTACACCTTC.

V usage is TRBV29-1 and J usage is TRBJ2-2; D is perhaps TRBD2 (5 bases). Germline values: CDR1 SQVTM, CDR2 ANQGSEA. The CDR3 loop spans 12 amino acids. The V end was cut by 3 bases, the J end by 7 bases, with 9 bases between. DNA for the CDR3: TGCAGCGTTGATGAGGGCTACGGGGAGCTGTTTTTT. Its protein product is CSVDEGYGELFF.

The chain couples TRBV6-1 to TRBJ1-5; D is undetermined. CDR1 and CDR2 from the germline V gene are MNHNS and SASEGT. V was pared by 1 base and J by 3 bases, with 4 bases between. This CDR3 spans 13 amino acids. CDR3 DNA sequence: TGTGCCAGCAGTGAAGGCGTCAATCAGCCCCAGCATTTT. The encoded protein is CASSEGVNQPQHF.

This rearrangement joins TRBV9 to TRBJ1-2, with TRBD1 matching over 12 bases. The V gene end was trimmed by 3 bases and the J gene end by 7 bases; junction bases not matched to a gene: 7. Looked up from germline, CDR1 is SGDLS and CDR2 is YYNGEE. The CDR3 sequence is 15 residues long. Here the CDR3 reads CASSASGTGGRGYTF. CDR3 coding DNA: TGTGCCAGCAGCGCCTCCGGGACAGGGGGCCGTGGCTACACCTTC.